This T cell receptor (beta chain) was found in a study of blood T cell repertoires in COVID-19. Overall study context: Acute and convalescent COVID-19 samples came from the United States, Italy and Spain.

Sequenced by immunoSEQ multiplex PCR; TCRdb stores in-frame clones only, minus some. The sample consists of approximately 170,000 clones, 80% to 85% of them appearing once. The CDR3 loop spans 16 amino acids. Germline CDR1 is LNHDA and CDR2 is SQIVND (reference sequence). Trimming cost V 3 bases and J 4 bases, with 18 bases left between them. The sequencing sample was made of peripheral blood. The source is a human donor with acute or convalescent COVID-19. The donor label of this sample is uncertain. The chain links TRBV19 to TRBJ1-2; D uncertain. The CDR3 DNA reads TGTGCCAGTAGTATCGATAGCGGGTCGGGCGGCTATGGCTACACCTTC. It yields the protein CASSIDSGSGGYGYTF.